This T cell receptor (beta chain) comes out of a study of blood T cell repertoires in COVID-19. From germline, CDR1 is KGHSH and CDR2 LQKENI. The CDR3 contains 14 residues. Losses at the gene ends were 4 bases for V and 5 bases for J; bases not matched to a gene: 3. Here immunoSEQ multiplex PCR was the method, and the copy in TCRdb shows in-frame clones only, minus some. The repertoire includes about 130,000 clones, approximately 85% of them detected once, and roughly 3% sits in the top ten. The source of this sequence is an elderly woman with COVID-19, enrolled during active disease. The sequenced material came from peripheral blood. The J gene is TRBJ2-2, the V gene TRBV18; 8 positions match TRBD1. CDR3 region: CASSRGQVTGELFF. The CDR3 coding sequence is TGTGCCAGCTCACGGGGACAGGTGACCGGGGAGCTGTTTTTT. Full variable domain (rest looked up from reference TRBV18 and TRBJ2-2): NAGVMQNPRHLVRRRGQEARLRCSPMKGHSHVYWYRQLPEEGLKFMVYLQKENIIDESGMPKERFSAEFPKEGPSILRIQQVVRGDSAAYFCASSRGQVTGELFFGEGSRLTVL.